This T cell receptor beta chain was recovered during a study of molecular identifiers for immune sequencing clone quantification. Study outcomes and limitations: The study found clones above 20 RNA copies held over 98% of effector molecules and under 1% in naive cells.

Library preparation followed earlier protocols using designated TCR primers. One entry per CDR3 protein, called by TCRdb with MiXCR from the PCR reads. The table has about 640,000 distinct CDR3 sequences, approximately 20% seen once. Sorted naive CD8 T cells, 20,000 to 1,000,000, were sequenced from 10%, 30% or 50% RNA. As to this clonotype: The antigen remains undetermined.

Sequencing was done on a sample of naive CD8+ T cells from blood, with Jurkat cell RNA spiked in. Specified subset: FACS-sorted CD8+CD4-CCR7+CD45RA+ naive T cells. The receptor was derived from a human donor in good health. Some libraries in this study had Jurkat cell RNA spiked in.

CDR3 region: CASSMGHNTGELFF. The DNA of the CDR3 is TGTGCCAGTAGTATGGGCCACAACACCGGGGAGCTGTTTTTT. The chain combines TRBV19 with TRBJ2-2, with D unclear. The V gene lost 3 bases and the J gene lost 2 bases, with 7 bases spanning the gap. This CDR3 comprises 14 residues. CDR1 and CDR2 from the germline V gene are LNHDA and SQIVND (reference sequence).